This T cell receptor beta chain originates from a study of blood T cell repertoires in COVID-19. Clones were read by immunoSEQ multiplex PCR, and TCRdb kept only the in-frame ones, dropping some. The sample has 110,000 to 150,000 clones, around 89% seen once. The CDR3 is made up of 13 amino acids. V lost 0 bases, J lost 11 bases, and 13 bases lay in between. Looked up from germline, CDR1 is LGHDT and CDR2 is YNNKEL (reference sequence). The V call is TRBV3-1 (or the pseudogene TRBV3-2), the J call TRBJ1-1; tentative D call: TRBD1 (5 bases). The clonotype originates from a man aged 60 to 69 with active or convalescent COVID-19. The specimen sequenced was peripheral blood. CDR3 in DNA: TGTGCCAGCAGCCAAGACAAGAGCGGGGCGGCTTTCTTT. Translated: CASSQDKSGAAFF.